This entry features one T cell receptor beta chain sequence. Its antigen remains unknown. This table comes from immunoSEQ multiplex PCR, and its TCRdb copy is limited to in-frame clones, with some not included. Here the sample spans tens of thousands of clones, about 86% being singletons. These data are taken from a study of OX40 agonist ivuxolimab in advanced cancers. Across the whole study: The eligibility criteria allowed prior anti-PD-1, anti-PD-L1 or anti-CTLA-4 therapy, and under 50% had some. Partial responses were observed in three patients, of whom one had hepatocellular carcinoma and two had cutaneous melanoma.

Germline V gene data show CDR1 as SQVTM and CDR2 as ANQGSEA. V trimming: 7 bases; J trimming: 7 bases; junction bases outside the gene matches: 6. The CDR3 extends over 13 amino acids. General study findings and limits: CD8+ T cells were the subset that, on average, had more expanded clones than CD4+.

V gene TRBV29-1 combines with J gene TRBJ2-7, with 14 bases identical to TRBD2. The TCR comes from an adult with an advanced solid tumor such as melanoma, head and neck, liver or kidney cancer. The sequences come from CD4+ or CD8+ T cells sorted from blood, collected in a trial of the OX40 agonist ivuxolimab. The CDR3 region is CSGRLAGGWEQYF. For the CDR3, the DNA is TGCAGCGGGCGACTAGCGGGAGGGTGGGAGCAGTACTTC.